These 8 T cell receptor beta chains came from one sample sequenced in a study of cytomegalovirus exposure and HLA in healthy donors. Use of 60 Vbeta and 13 Jbeta primers characterized the PCR. Profiled with immunoSEQ multiplex PCR; TCRdb holds only in-frame clones, not every one. The sample contains some 170,000 clones, over 70% of which appear only once. Specimen: PBMCs. The receptors stem from a young man in good health and CMV-seronegative.

The CDR3 reads CSVSRDGGNTIYF. The DNA of the CDR3 is TGCAGCGTTTCCCGGGATGGGGGAAACACCATATATTTT. The V call is TRBV29-1, the J call TRBJ1-3; D remains unclear. There are 13 residues in the CDR3. V lost 5 bases and J 4 bases, leaving 12 bases between the germline ends. Germline V gene lookup returns CDR1 SQVTM and CDR2 ANQGSEA.

The chain recombines TRBV6-6 with TRBJ2-7; TRBD1 aligns across 7 bases. Germline CDR1 reads MNHNY; CDR2 reads SVGAGI (reference sequence). The CDR3 sequence is 16 residues long. V lost 5 bases, J lost 2 bases, and 12 bases stayed unmatched. The CDR3 region has the DNA TGTGCCAGCAGTCTACCCACCAGGACAGGAGCCTACGAGCAGTACTTC. It specifies CASSLPTRTGAYEQYF.

The V call is TRBV5-1, the J call TRBJ2-7, with 8 nucleotides matching TRBD1. The germline gives CDR1 SGHRS, CDR2 YFSETQ. This CDR3 has 16 residues. J gave up 0 bases and V 1 base, and 6 bases lay outside the gene matches. DNA for the CDR3: TGCGCCAGCAGCTTGACAGGACAGGGTCTCTCCTACGAGCAGTACTTC. Protein: CASSLTGQGLSYEQYF.

V usage is TRBV6-1 and J usage is TRBJ2-7; 7 nucleotides align to TRBD1. The CDR3 extends over 14 amino acids. V trimming: 8 bases; J trimming: 3 bases; junction bases outside the gene matches: 10. Germline CDR1 is MNHNS and CDR2 is SASEGT. CDR3: CASDRQGRIYEQYF. Here the CDR3 DNA reads TGTGCCAGCGACCGACAGGGAAGGATCTACGAGCAGTACTTC.

The chain has TRBV5-4 and TRBJ2-6, with D tentatively TRBD2 (6 bases). CDR3 length equals 19 residues. Trimming took off 3 bases at V and 1 base at J, with 20 bases between the two ends. Per the germline V gene, CDR1 is SGHNT and CDR2 is YYREEE (reference sequence). In nucleotides, the CDR3 is TGTGCCAGCAGCTCCCCCCGGGGGAAAGAGTTATCTGGGGCCAACGTCCTGACTTTC. Translated, it gives CASSSPRGKELSGANVLTF. Full variable domain (missing parts from reference TRBV5-4 and TRBJ2-6): ETGVTQSPTHLIKTRGQQVTLRCSSQSGHNTVSWYQQALGQGPQFIFQYYREEENGRGNFPPRFSGLQFPNYSSELNVNALELDDSALYLCASSSPRGKELSGANVLTFGAGSRLTVL.

V and J are TRBV5-5 and TRBJ1-1; TRBD1 agrees at 8 bases. The CDR3 contains 16 residues. In germline, CDR1 is SGHKS, CDR2 YYEKEE (reference sequence). J was trimmed by 4 bases and V by 3 bases; bases with no gene match: 11. The CDR3 region is CASSSARGRVSTEAFF. In DNA, the CDR3 is TGTGCCAGCAGCTCCGCCAGGGGGCGCGTTAGCACTGAAGCTTTCTTT.

The V call is TRBV30, the J call TRBJ2-3; tentatively, D is TRBD2 (7 bases). The CDR3 sequence is 16 residues long. Germline V gene data show CDR1 as GTSNPN and CDR2 as SVGIG (reference sequence). Trimming removed 0 bases at V and 4 bases at J, with 17 bases between. In DNA form, the CDR3 reads TGTGCCTGGAGTGTAGTTAGGGGGGGGCCCTCAGATACGCAGTATTTT. Translation gives CAWSVVRGGPSDTQYF.

Note on this clone: At one end the junction does not follow the germline gene, possibly because of a read error. Other DNA sequences in the sample encode the same CDR3. This chain joins TRBV6-1 and TRBJ1-6, with D possibly matching TRBD1 (6 bases). There are 17 residues in the CDR3. Per the germline V gene, CDR1 is MNHNS and CDR2 is SASEGT. CDR3: CASSATGNPSYNSPLHF. The CDR3 DNA is TGTGCCAGCAGTGCTACAGGGAATCCGTCCTATAATTCCCCCCTCCACTTT.